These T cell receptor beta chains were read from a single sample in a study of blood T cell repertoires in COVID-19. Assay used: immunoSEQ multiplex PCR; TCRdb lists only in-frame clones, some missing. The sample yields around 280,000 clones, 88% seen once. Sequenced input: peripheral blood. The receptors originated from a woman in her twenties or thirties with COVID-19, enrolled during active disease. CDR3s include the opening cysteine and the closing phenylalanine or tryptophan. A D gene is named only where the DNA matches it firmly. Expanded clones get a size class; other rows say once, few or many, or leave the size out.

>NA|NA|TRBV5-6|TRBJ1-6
TGTGCCAGCAGCTTAATGGGGCTGGATTCACCCCTCCACTTT
CASSLMGLDSPLHF
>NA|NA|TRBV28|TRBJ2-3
TGTGCCAGCAGTTTTGGCCTCGGCACAGATACGCAGTATTTT
CASSFGLGTDTQYF
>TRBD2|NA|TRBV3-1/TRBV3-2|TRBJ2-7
TGTGCCAGCAGCCGGGGGGGACTAGCGGGCTACGAGCAGTACTTC
CASSRGGLAGYEQYF
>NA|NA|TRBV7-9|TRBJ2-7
TGTGCCAGCAGCCCGTGGGACAAATCCTACGAGCAGTACTTC
CASSPWDKSYEQYF
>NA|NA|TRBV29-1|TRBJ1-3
TGCAGCGTTAAAACGGAGGGAAACACCATATATTTT
CSVKTEGNTIYF
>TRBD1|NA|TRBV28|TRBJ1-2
TGTGCCAGCAGTTTATCCGGACAGGGGACGAGTGGCTACACCTTC
CASSLSGQGTSGYTF
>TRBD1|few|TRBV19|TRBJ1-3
TGTGCCAGTAGTCCGGGGACAGGGACGGAAGGAAACACCATATATTTT
CASSPGTGTEGNTIYF
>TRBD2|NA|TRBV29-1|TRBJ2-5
TGCAGCGGAGAGGGACTAGCGGGAGAAGCCCAGTACTTC
CSGEGLAGEAQYF
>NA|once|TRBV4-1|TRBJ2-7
TGCGCCAGCAGCCAGGGGCCGCTCTACGAGCAGTACTTC
CASSQGPLYEQYF
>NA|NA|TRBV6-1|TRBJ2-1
TGTGCCAGCAGTGAAAGCTCGAACCCTTGGGCCGATGAGCAGTTCTTC
CASSESSNPWADEQFF
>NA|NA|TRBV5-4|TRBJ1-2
TGTGCCAGCAGCTCCCGGGGGACTTCCTATGGCTACACCTTC
CASSSRGTSYGYTF
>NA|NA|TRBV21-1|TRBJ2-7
TGTGCCAGCAGCACCGGCAGAGGGAGAAACGAGCAGTACTTC
CASSTGRGRNEQYF
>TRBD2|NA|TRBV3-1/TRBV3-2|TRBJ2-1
TGTGCCAGCAGCACCCGGACTAGTCGGAGCTCCTACAATGAGCAGTTCTTC
CASSTRTSRSSYNEQFF
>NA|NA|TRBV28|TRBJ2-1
TGTGCCAGCAGTTTGGCGGGGCTCAGTGGGAGAGCTTACAATGAGCAGTTCTTC
CASSLAGLSGRAYNEQFF
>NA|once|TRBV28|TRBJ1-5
TGTGCCAGCAGTTTCGGAGGACCCCCAAATCAGCCCCAGCATTTT
CASSFGGPPNQPQHF
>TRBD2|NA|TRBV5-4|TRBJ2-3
TGTGCCAGCAGCTCGTGGACTAGCGGGATAACAGATACGCAGTATTTT
CASSSWTSGITDTQYF
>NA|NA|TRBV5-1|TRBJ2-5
TGCGCCAGCACGGTCACCGATCAAGAGACCCAGTACTTC
CASTVTDQETQYF
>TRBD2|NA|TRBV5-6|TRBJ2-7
TGTGCCAGCAGCTTGTCCGGGAGGGCCGACTACGAGCAGTACTTC
CASSLSGRADYEQYF
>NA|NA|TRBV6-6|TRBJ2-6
TGTGCCAGCAGTCCACAGAGTTCCGGGGCCAACGTCCTGACTTTC
CASSPQSSGANVLTF
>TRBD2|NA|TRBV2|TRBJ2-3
TGTGCCAGCAGTGGGGCTAGCGGGGACACAGATACGCAGTATTTT
CASSGASGDTDTQYF
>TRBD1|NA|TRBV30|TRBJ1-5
TGTGCCTGGAGTGGACTAGGACAGGGGCCCCCTCATCAGCCCCAGCATTTT
CAWSGLGQGPPHQPQHF
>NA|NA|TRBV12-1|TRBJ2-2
TGTGCCAGCAGCTCAGGGGGACTAGCGGGTCACACCGGGGAGCTGTTTTTT
CASSSGGLAGHTGELFF
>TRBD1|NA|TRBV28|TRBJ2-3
TGTGCCAGCAGTTATCAGACAGGGTGGGGGAGTACGCAGTATTTT
CASSYQTGWGSTQYF
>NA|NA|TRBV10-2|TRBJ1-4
TGCGCCCGCACTAACAGGGAGTCTAATGAAAAACTGTTTTTT
CARTNRESNEKLFF
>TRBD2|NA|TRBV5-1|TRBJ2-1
TGCGCCAGCAGCTTGGGGGAAACTAGCGGGAGTGGGTACAATGAGCAGTTCTTC
CASSLGETSGSGYNEQFF
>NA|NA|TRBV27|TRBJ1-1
TGTGCCAGCAGTTTGAGAGGCACAAGGGGCACTGAAGCTTTCTTT
CASSLRGTRGTEAFF
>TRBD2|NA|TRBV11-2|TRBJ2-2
TGTGCCAGCAGCTCCCCCCCTAGCGGGAGACACACCGGGGAGCTGTTTTTT
CASSSPPSGRHTGELFF
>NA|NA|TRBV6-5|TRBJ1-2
TGTGCCAGCAGTAACAACATCTATGGCTACACCTTC
CASSNNIYGYTF
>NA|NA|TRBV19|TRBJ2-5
TGTGCCAGTAGTATGGGGGGAACGGAGACCCAGTACTTC
CASSMGGTETQYF
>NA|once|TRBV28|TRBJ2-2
TGTGCCAGCAGTTTGGTCAGGGGCGTAGGGGAGCTGTTTTTT
CASSLVRGVGELFF
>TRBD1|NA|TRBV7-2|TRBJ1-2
TGTGCCAGCAGCCCACGACAGGGGCTAGGCTACACCTTC
CASSPRQGLGYTF
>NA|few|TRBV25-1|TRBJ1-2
TGTGCCAGCAGTGAATCGGGTGATGGCTACACCTTC
CASSESGDGYTF
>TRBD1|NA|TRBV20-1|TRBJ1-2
TGCAGTGCTAGTCTCCACAGGGGGCAGGGCTACACCTTC
CSASLHRGQGYTF